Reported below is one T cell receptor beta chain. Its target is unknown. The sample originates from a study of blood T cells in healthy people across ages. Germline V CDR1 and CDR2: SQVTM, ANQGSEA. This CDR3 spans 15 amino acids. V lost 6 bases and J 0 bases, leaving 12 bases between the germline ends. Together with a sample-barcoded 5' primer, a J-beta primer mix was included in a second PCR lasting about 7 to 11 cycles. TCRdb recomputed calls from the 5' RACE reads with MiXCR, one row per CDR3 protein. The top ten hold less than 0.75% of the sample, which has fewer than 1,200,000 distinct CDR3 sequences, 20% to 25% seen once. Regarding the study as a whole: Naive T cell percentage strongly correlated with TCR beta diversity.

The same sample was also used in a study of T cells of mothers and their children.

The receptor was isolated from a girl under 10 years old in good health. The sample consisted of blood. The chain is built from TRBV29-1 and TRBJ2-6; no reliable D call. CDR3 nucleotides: TGCAGCGTGAATGGAGCCCTCTCTGGGGCCAACGTCCTGACTTTC. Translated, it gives CSVNGALSGANVLTF.